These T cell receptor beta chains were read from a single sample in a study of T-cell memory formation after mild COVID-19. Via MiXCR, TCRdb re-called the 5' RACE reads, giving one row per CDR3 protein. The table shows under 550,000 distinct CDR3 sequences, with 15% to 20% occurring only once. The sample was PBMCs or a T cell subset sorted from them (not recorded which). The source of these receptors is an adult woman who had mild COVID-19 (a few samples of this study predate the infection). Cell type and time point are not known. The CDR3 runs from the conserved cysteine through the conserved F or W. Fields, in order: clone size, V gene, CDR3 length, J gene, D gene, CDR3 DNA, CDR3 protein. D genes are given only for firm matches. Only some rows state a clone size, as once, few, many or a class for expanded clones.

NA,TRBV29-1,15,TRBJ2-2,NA,TGCAGCGTTGATTCGGGTTTGGGTAACACCGGGGAGCTGTTTTTT,CSVDSGLGNTGELFF
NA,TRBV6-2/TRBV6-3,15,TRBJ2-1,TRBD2,TGTGCCAGCAGCCCACTCGCGGGGGGACTGAATGAGCAGTTCTTC,CASSPLAGGLNEQFF
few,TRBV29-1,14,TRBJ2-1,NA,TGCAGCGCCGGGGGGACATTCTCCTACAATGAGCAGTTCTTC,CSAGGTFSYNEQFF
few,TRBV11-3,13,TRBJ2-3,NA,TGTGCCAGCAGCTGGGGCCGCACAGATACGCAGTATTTT,CASSWGRTDTQYF
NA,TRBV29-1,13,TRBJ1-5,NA,TGCAGCTCGGGGAAGGGCAGGAGAGAGCCCCAGCATTTT,CSSGKGRREPQHF
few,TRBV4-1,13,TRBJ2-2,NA,TGCGCCAGCAGCCAAGTGGTCTCCGGGGAGCTGTTTTTT,CASSQVVSGELFF
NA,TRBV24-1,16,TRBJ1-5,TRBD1,TGTGCCACCAGTGAGGGACAGACTTATAGCAATCAGCCCCAGCATTTT,CATSEGQTYSNQPQHF
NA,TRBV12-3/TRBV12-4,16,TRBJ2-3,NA,TGTGCCAGCAGTACCCGTGTTAGCCCAGAACACTGGTCGCAGTATTTT,CASSTRVSPEHWSQYF
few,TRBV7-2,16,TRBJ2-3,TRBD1,TGTGCCAGCAGCTTTACCGGGACAGGGGGCACGTATACGCAGTATTTT,CASSFTGTGGTYTQYF
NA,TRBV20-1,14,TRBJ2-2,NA,TGCAGTGCGATGGGACTGGATAACACCGGGGAGCTGTTTTTT,CSAMGLDNTGELFF
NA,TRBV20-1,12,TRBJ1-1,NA,TGCAGTGCGCGGACCCTCTACACTGAAGCTTTCTTT,CSARTLYTEAFF
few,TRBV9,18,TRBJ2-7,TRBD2,TGTGCCAGCAGCCCCAACGGTCGGGGAGCGGGACCCACCTACGAGCAGTACTTC,CASSPNGRGAGPTYEQYF
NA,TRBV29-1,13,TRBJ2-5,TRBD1,TGCAGCGTTGGGACAGGGGGTCAAGAGACCCAGTACTTC,CSVGTGGQETQYF
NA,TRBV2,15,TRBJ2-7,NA,TGTGCCAGCAGTGAAGCGAGGGACCACTCCTACGAGCAGTACTTC,CASSEARDHSYEQYF
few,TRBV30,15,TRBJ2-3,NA,TGTGCCTGGGAAGCCGCGGGCCGGAGCACAGATACGCAGTATTTT,CAWEAAGRSTDTQYF
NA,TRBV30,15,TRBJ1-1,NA,TGTGCCTGGAGTGCGCGGGGGGGCGCATCGGCTGAAGCTTTCTTT,CAWSARGGASAEAFF
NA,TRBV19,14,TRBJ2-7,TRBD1,TGTGCCAGTAGTATCCAAGACAGGGGCCACGAGCAGTACTTC,CASSIQDRGHEQYF